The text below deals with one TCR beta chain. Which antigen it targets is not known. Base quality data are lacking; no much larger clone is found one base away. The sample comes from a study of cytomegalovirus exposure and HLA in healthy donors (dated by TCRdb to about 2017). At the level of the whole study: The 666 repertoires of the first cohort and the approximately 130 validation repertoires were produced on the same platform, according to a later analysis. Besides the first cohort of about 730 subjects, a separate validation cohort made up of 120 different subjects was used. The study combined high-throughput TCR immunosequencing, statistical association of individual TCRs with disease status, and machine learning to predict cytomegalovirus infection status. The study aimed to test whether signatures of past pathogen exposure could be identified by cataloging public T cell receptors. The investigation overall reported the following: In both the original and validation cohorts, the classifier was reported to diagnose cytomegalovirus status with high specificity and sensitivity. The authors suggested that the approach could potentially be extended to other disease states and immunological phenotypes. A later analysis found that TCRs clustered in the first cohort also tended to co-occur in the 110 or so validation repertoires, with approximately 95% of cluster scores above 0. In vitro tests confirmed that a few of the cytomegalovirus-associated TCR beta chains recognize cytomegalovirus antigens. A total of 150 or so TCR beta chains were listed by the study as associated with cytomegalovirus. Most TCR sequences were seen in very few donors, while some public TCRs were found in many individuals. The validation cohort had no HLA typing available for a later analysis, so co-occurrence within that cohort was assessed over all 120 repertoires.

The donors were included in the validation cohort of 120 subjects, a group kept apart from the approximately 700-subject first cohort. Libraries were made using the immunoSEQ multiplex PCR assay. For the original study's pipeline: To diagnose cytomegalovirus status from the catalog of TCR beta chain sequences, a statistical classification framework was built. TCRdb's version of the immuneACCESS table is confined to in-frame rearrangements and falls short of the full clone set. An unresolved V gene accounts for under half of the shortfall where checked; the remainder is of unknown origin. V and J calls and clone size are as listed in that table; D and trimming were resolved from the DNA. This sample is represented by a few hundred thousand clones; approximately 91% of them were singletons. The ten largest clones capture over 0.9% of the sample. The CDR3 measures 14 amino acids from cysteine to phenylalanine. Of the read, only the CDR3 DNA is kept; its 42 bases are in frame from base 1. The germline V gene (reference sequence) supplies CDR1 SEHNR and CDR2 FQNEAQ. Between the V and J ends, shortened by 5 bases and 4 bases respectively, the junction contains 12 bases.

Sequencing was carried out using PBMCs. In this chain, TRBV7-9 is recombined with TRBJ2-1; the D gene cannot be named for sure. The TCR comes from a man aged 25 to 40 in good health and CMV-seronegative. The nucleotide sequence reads TGTGCCAGCAGCATCACACCACAGTACAATGAGCAGTTCTTC. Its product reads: CASSITPQYNEQFF.